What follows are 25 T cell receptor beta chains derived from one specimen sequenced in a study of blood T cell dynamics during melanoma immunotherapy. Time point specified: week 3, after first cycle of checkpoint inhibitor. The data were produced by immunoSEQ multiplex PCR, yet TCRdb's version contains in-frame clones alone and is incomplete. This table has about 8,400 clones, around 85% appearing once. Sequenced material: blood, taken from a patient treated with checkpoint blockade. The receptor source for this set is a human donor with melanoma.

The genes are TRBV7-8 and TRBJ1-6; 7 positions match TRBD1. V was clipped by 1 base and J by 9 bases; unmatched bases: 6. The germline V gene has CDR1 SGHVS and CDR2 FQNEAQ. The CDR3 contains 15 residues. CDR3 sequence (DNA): TGTGCCAGCAGCTTAGAAGACAGGGCAGGTTCACCCCTCCACTTT. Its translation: CASSLEDRAGSPLHF.

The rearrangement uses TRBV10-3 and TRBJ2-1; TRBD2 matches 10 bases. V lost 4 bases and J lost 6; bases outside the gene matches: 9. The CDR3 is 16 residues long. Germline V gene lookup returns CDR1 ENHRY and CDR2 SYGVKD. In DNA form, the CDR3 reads TGTGCCATCAGTGGGTACCTAGCGGGAGAGAGCAATGAGCAGTTCTTC. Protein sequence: CAISGYLAGESNEQFF.

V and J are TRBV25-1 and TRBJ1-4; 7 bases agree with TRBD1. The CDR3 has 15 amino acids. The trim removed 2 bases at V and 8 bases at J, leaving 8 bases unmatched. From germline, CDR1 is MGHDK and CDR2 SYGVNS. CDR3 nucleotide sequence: TGTGCCAGCAGTGAAACCTCAGGGGGATACGAAAAACTGTTTTTT. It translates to CASSETSGGYEKLFF.

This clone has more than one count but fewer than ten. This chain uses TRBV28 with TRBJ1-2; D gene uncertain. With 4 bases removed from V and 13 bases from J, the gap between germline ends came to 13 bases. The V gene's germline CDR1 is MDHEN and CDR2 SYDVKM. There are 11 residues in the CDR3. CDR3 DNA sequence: TGTGCCAGCAGTTCAACGACACTCACCACCTTC. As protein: CASSSTTLTTF.

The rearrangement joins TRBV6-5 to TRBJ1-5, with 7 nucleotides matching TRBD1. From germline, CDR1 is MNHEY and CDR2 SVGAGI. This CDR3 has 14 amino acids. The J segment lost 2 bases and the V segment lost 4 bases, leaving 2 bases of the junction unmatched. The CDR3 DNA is TGTGCCAGCAGTTTAGGACAGGGCAATCAGCCCCAGCATTTT. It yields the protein CASSLGQGNQPQHF.

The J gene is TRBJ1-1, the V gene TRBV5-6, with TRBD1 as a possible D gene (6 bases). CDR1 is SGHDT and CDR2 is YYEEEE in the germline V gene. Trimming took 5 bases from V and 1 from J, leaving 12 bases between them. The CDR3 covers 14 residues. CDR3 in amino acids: CASRGLGQNTEAFF. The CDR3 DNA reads TGTGCCAGCAGGGGATTGGGACAGAACACTGAAGCTTTCTTT.

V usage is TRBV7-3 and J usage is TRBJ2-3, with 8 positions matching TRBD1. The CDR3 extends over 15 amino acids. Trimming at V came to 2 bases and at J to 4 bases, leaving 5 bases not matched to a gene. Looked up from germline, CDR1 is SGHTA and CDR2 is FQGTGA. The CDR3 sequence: CASSLVGQGPDTQYF. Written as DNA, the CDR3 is TGTGCCAGCAGCTTAGTCGGACAGGGCCCAGATACGCAGTATTTT.

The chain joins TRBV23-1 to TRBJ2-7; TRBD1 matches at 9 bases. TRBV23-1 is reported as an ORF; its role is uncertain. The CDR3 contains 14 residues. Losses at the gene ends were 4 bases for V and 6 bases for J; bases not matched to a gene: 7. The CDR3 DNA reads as TGCGCCAGCAGTCCGAGGGACAGGGTACGCGAGCAGTACTTC. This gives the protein CASSPRDRVREQYF.

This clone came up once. For the CDR3, the DNA is TGTGCCAGCAGTCCTATGCTCCAGCGGGGGACCTACGAGCAGTACTTC. The encoded protein is CASSPMLQRGTYEQYF. The rearrangement uses TRBV2 and TRBJ2-5, with 8 bases aligning to TRBD2. The assigned J gene may be wrong: the sequence end matches TRBJ2-7 better. Germline-derived CDR1 and CDR2 are SNHLY and FYNNEI. This CDR3 contains 16 residues.

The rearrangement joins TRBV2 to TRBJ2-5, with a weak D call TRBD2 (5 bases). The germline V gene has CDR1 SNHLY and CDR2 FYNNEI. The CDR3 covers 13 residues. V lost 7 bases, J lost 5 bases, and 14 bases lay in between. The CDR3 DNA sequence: TGTGCCAGCAAGGGTCAATCGGGGGAGACCCAGTACTTC. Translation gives CASKGQSGETQYF.

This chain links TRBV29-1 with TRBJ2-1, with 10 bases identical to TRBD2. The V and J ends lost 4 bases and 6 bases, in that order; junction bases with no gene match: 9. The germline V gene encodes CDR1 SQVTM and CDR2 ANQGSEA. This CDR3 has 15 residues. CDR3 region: CSVGLAGHGGNEQFF. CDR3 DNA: TGCAGCGTTGGACTAGCGGGTCATGGGGGCAATGAGCAGTTCTTC.

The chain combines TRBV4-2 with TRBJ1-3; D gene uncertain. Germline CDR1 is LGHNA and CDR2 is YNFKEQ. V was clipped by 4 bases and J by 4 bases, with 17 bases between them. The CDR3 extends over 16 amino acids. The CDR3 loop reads CASSRPLETTGNTIYF. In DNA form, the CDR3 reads TGTGCCAGCAGCCGCCCTTTGGAGACAACGGGAAACACCATATATTTT.

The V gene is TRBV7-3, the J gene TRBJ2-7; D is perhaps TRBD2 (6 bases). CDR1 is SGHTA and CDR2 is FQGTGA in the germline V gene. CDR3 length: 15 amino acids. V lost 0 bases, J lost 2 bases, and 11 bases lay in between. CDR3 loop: CASSLTVGGTYEQYF. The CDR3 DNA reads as TGTGCCAGCAGCTTAACGGTCGGCGGGACCTACGAGCAGTACTTC. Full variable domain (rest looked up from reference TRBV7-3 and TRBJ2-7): GAGVSQTPSNKVTEKGKYVELRCDPISGHTALYWYRQSLGQGPEFLIYFQGTGAADDSGLPNDRFFAVRPEGSVSTLKIQRTERGDSAVYLCASSLTVGGTYEQYFGPGTRLTVT.

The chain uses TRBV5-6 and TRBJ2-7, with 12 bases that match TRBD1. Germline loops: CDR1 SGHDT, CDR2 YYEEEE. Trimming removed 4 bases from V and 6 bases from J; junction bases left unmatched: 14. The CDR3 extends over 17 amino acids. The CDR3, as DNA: TGTGCCAGCAGCAGGGACAGGGGGCGCGGTACTCCTCGCGAGCAGTACTTC. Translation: CASSRDRGRGTPREQYF.

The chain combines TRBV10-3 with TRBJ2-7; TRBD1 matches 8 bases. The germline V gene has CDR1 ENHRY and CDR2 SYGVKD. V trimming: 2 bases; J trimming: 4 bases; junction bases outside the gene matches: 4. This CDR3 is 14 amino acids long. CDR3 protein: CAISEGQGLYEQYF. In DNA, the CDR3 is TGTGCCATCAGTGAGGGACAGGGATTGTACGAGCAGTACTTC.

As DNA, the CDR3 is TGTGCCAGCAGCTATCAGGGACTAACCTACGAGCAGTACTTC. It translates to CASSYQGLTYEQYF. The J gene is TRBJ2-7, the V gene TRBV7-9; 7 bases fit TRBD2. V trimming: 4 bases; J trimming: 2 bases; junction bases outside the gene matches: 5. The length of the CDR3 is 14 residues. Germline V gives CDR1 SEHNR, CDR2 FQNEAQ (reference sequence). The variable domain in full, completed from reference TRBV7-9 and TRBJ2-7, reads DTGVSQNPRHKITKRGQNVTFRCDPISEHNRLYWYRQTLGQGPEFLTYFQNEAQLEKSRLLSDRFSAERPKGSFSTLEIQRTEQGDSAMYLCASSYQGLTYEQYFGPGTRLTVT.

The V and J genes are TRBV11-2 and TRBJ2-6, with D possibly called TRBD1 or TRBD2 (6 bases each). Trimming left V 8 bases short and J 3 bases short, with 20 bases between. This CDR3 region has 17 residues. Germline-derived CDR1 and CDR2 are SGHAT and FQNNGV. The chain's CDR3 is CASPPPWGAGGANVLTF. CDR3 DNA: TGTGCCAGCCCCCCTCCTTGGGGGGCTGGTGGGGCCAACGTCCTGACTTTC.

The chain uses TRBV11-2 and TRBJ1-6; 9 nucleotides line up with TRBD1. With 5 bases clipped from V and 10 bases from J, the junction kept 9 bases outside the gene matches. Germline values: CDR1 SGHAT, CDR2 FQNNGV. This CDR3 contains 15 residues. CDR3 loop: CASSAAGTGQSPLHF. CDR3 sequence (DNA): TGTGCCAGCAGCGCAGCCGGGACAGGGCAATCACCCCTCCACTTT.

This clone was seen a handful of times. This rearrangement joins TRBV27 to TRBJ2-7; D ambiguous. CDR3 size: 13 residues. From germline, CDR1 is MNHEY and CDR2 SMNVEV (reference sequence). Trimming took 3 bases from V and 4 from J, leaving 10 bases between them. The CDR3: CASSLSRLYEQYF. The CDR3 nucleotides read TGTGCCAGCAGTTTGTCACGTCTGTACGAGCAGTACTTC.

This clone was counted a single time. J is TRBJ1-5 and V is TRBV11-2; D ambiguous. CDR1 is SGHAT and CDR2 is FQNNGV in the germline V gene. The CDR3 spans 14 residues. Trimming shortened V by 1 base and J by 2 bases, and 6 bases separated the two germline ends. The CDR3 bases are TGTGCCAGCAGCTTAGGTGGGGGCAATCAGCCCCAGCATTTT. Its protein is CASSLGGGNQPQHF.

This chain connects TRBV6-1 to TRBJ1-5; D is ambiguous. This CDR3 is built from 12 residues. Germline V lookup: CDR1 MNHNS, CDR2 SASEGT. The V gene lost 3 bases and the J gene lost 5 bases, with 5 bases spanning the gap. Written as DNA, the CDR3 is TGTGCCAGCAGTGACCTCGATCAGCCCCAGCATTTT. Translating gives CASSDLDQPQHF.

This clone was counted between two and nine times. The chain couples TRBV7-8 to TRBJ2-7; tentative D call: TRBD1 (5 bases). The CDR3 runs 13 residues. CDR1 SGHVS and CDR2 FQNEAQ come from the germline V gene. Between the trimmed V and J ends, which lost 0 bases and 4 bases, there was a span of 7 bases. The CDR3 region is CASSLAQGYEQYF. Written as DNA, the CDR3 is TGTGCCAGCAGCTTAGCTCAGGGTTACGAGCAGTACTTC.

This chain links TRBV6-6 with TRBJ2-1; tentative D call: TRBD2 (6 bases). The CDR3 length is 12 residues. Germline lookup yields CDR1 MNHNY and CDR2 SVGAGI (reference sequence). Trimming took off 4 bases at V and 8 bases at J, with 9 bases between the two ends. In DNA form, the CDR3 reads TGTGCCAGCAGTTTTGGGGAGGATGAGCAGTTCTTC. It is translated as CASSFGEDEQFF.

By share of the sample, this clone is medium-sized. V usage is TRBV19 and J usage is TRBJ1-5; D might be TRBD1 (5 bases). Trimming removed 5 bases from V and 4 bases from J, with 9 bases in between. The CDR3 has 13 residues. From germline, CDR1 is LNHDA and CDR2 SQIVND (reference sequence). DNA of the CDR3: TGTGCCAGTAGTGGGACCGCGAATCAGCCCCAGCATTTT. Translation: CASSGTANQPQHF.

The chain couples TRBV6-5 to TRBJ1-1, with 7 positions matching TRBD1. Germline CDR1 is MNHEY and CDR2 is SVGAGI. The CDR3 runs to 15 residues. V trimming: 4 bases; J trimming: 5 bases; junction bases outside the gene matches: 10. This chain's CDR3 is CASSLRQGGGTEAFF. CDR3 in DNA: TGTGCCAGCAGTTTACGACAGGGAGGTGGGACTGAAGCTTTCTTT.